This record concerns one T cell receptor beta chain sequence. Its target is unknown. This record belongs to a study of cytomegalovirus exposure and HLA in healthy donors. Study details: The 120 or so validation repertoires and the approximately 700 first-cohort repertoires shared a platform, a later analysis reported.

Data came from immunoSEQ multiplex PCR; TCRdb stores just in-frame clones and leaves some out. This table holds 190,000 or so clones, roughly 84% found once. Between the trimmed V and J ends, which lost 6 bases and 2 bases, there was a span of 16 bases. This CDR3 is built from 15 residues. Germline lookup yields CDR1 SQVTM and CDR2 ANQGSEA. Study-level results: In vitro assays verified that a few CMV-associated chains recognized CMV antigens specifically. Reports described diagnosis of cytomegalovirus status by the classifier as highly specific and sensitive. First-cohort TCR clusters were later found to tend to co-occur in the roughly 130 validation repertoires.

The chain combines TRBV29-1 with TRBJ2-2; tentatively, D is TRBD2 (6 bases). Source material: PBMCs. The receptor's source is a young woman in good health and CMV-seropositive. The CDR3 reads CSVAGGEINTGELFF. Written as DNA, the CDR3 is TGCAGCGTAGCAGGCGGGGAAATCAACACCGGGGAGCTGTTTTTT.